Below, one TCR beta chain is given with its context. A junction end diverges from the germline sequence, so it may reflect a read error. Method: immunoSEQ multiplex PCR; TCRdb's copy keeps in-frame clones and lacks some. The profile shows about 180,000 clones, roughly 89% of them singletons. Germline loops: CDR1 MNHEY, CDR2 SVGAGI. There are 10 residues in the CDR3. This sample is part of a study of Ad26.COV2.S vaccination and SARS-CoV-2 variants. The TCR sequence derives from a human donor who had recovered from COVID-19. The rearrangement uses TRBV6-5 and TRBJ1-2; TRBD1 matches at 8 bases. The source material was peripheral blood, sampled after recovery from COVID-19. CDR3 nucleotide sequence: TGTGCCAGCAGTTTGCCGGGACAGGCCTTC. Residues: CASSLPGQAF.